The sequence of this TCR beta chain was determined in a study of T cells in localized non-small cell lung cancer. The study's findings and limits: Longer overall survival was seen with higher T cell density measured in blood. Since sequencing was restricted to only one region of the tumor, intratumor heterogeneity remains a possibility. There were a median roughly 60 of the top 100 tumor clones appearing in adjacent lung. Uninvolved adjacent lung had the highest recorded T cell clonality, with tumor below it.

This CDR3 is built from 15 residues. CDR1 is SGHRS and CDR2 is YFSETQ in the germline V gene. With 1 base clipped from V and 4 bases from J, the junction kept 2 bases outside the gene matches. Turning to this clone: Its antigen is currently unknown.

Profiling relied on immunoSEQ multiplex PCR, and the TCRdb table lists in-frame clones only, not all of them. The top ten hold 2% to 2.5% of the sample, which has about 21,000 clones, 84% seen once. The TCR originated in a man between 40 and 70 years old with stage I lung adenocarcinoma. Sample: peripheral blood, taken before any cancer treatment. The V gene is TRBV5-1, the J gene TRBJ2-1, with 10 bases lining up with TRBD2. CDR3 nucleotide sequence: TGCGCCAGCAGCTTGACTAGCGGGATATACAATGAGCAGTTCTTC. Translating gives CASSLTSGIYNEQFF.